A selection of T cell receptor beta chains follows, all from one sample in a study of cytomegalovirus exposure and HLA in healthy donors. Profiled with immunoSEQ multiplex PCR; TCRdb holds only in-frame clones, not every one. This table has some 170,000 clones, about three quarters appearing once. The sequenced material came from PBMCs. The receptors here all came from a woman aged 25-40 years in good health and CMV-seronegative. Each CDR3 is given with its conserved first and last residue. D genes are given only for firm matches. Clone size is stated in some rows and not others, as once, few, many or a class when expanded.

CDR3 length	V gene	D gene	J gene	clone size	CDR3 DNA	CDR3 protein
15	TRBV5-6	TRBD2	TRBJ2-7	few	TGTGCCAGCAGCCCGAGACTAGCGGGAGATTACGAGCAGTACTTC	CASSPRLAGDYEQYF
15	TRBV6-5	-	TRBJ2-2	-	TGTGCCAGCAGTTACTCTTGGGGGGGCGGCGGGGAGCTGTTTTTT	CASSYSWGGGGELFF
12	TRBV7-9	-	TRBJ2-1	-	TGTGCCAGCAGCTTGCACAACAATGAGCAGTTCTTC	CASSLHNNEQFF
14	TRBV30	-	TRBJ2-7	-	TGTGCCTGGAGTGACAGGGGGGGCTCCTACGAGCAGTACTTC	CAWSDRGGSYEQYF
17	TRBV19	TRBD2	TRBJ2-3	-	TGTGCCAGTAGTATAGATCGGGCTAGCGGGAGGCCAGATACGCAGTATTTT	CASSIDRASGRPDTQYF
12	TRBV29-1	-	TRBJ2-5	-	TGCAGCGCCGTGGCGGGGTCGGAGACCCAGTACTTC	CSAVAGSETQYF
15	TRBV30	TRBD1	TRBJ1-5	-	TGTGCCTGGGGAAGACAGGGAGGTAGCAATCAGCCCCAGCATTTT	CAWGRQGGSNQPQHF
13	TRBV5-8	-	TRBJ1-1	-	TGTGCCAGCAGCCCCGCCCAGGGCGCAGAGGCTTTCTTT	CASSPAQGAEAFF
19	TRBV19	TRBD2	TRBJ2-2	-	TGTGCCAGTAGTCCTCACCCGATTGGACTAGTTTCGAACACCGGGGAGCTGTTTTTT	CASSPHPIGLVSNTGELFF
12	TRBV10-3	-	TRBJ1-2	-	TGTGCCATCAGTGAGGCAGGAGGGGGCTACACCTTC	CAISEAGGGYTF
16	TRBV9	-	TRBJ2-2	-	TGTGCCAGCAGCGTAGCTAAGGACTCTAACACCGGGGAGCTGTTTTTT	CASSVAKDSNTGELFF
15	TRBV14	-	TRBJ1-1	-	TGTGCCAGCAGCCAAGTAGGACAGAGACTCACTGAAGCTTTCTTT	CASSQVGQRLTEAFF
15	TRBV7-6	-	TRBJ2-7	few	TGTGCCAGCAGCTTAGGCGGAACCTACTCCTACGAGCAGTACTTC	CASSLGGTYSYEQYF
15	TRBV27	-	TRBJ2-7	-	TGTGCCAGCAGTTGGAGGGGCGGAACCCTTGGGGAGCAGTACTTC	CASSWRGGTLGEQYF
14	TRBV7-9	TRBD1	TRBJ1-2	-	TGTGCCAGCAGCTTAGTGGACAGGAACTATGGCTACACCTTC	CASSLVDRNYGYTF
11	TRBV7-2	-	TRBJ1-3	-	TGTGCCAGCAGCTTAGGGACAGCTAAATATTTT	CASSLGTAKYF
13	TRBV6-1	-	TRBJ2-5	-	TGTGCCAGCACCGAGGGCGGGACTCCTACCCAGTACTTC	CASTEGGTPTQYF
14	TRBV5-1	-	TRBJ2-7	few	TGCGCCAGCAGCTTGGGGACTCTGGACTACGAGCAGTACTTC	CASSLGTLDYEQYF
16	TRBV27	-	TRBJ2-1	-	TGTGCCAGCAGTTTCTTCGAAGGACTAGGGGGTGGCTTGCAGTTCTTC	CASSFFEGLGGGLQFF
17	TRBV5-1	-	TRBJ2-3	few	TGCGCCAGCAGCTCCGCGGGGGCTCATTCCACCACAGATACGCAGTATTTT	CASSSAGAHSTTDTQYF
14	TRBV29-1	TRBD1	TRBJ1-1	few	TGCAGCGCCGGGACAGGGGGCTTTGACACTGAAGCTTTCTTT	CSAGTGGFDTEAFF
15	TRBV5-6	TRBD1	TRBJ1-4	-	TGTGCCAGCAGCTGGGCGGGACAGGGGAATGAAAAACTGTTTTTT	CASSWAGQGNEKLFF
13	TRBV29-1	TRBD2	TRBJ2-3	-	TGCAGTGCTAGCGGGTTTAGCACAGATACGCAGTATTTT	CSASGFSTDTQYF
18	TRBV15	TRBD2	TRBJ2-7	-	TGTGCCACCAGCAGAGATTCGGCTAGCGGGACCCAAGGCTACGAGCAGTACTTC	CATSRDSASGTQGYEQYF
14	TRBV6-5	TRBD1	TRBJ2-7	-	TGTGCCAGCAGTCTGGACAGGGGTAATGACGAGCAGTACTTC	CASSLDRGNDEQYF
15	TRBV5-8	TRBD1	TRBJ1-5	-	TGTGCCAGCAGCACCGACAGGGGAACGGGTCAGCCCCAGCATTTT	CASSTDRGTGQPQHF
14	TRBV4-1	-	TRBJ1-5	-	TGCGCCAGCAGCCACGAACATGGCAATCAGCCCCAGCATTTT	CASSHEHGNQPQHF
16	TRBV7-6	TRBD1	TRBJ2-1	-	TGTGCCAGCAGCTTAGCGTGGAGACAGGGGTCGAATGAGCAGTTCTTC	CASSLAWRQGSNEQFF
15	TRBV6-5	-	TRBJ1-2	few	TGTGCCAGCACCCAAGGAGGGGTGGCGGACTCTGGCTACACCTTC	CASTQGGVADSGYTF
12	TRBV28	-	TRBJ2-7	-	TGTGCCAGCAGTAGTAGCTCCTACGAGCAGTACTTC	CASSSSSYEQYF
15	TRBV5-5	-	TRBJ1-1	few	TGTGCCAGCAGCAGCCGGGGGGCAGAGAACACTGAAGCTTTCTTT	CASSSRGAENTEAFF
14	TRBV4-3	TRBD1	TRBJ2-5	-	TGCGCCAGCAGCCCGGACAGGGACCGGGAGACCCAGTACTTC	CASSPDRDRETQYF
13	TRBV30	-	TRBJ1-5	-	TGTGCCTGGGCCCCCGGCGGGGATCAGCCCCAGCATTTT	CAWAPGGDQPQHF
16	TRBV4-1	TRBD1	TRBJ2-7	few	TGCGCCAGCAGCCAACAGGGACAGGGGGGATCCTACGAGCAGTACTTC	CASSQQGQGGSYEQYF
13	TRBV5-4	-	TRBJ1-4	few	TGTGCCAGCAGCGTTATAGAGGATGAAAAACTGTTTTTT	CASSVIEDEKLFF
17	TRBV5-5	TRBD2	TRBJ2-7	-	TGTGCCAGCAGCTTAGCCCAAGTAGCGGGAGATTCGTACGAGCAGTACTTC	CASSLAQVAGDSYEQYF
13	TRBV10-3	-	TRBJ2-3	once	TGTGCCATCAGTGAGTCGACTCCAGATACGCAGTATTTT	CAISESTPDTQYF
16	TRBV29-1	TRBD2	TRBJ2-1	-	TGCAGCGCCAAAAGAGCGACTAGCGGGGGGGGCAATGAGCAGTTCTTC	CSAKRATSGGGNEQFF
15	TRBV7-9	TRBD1	TRBJ2-7	-	TGTGCCAGCAGCTCATACAGGGGGAGATCCTACGAGCAGTACTTC	CASSSYRGRSYEQYF
17	TRBV7-3	TRBD1	TRBJ2-1	-	TGTGCCAGCAGCCAACTCCCGACAGGGGGCACCTACAATGAGCAGTTCTTC	CASSQLPTGGTYNEQFF
15	TRBV7-7	TRBD2	TRBJ2-3	-	TGTGCTAGCAGCCGTGGACTAGCGGGAACAGATACGCAGTATTTT	CASSRGLAGTDTQYF
13	TRBV14	TRBD1	TRBJ2-2	-	TGTGCCAGCCGACAGGGGAGACCCGGGGAGCTGTTTTTT	CASRQGRPGELFF
16	TRBV9	TRBD2	TRBJ2-3	-	TGTGCCAGCAGCCACAACCCTAGCGGGATAACAGATACGCAGTATTTT	CASSHNPSGITDTQYF
16	TRBV9	-	TRBJ1-1	-	TGTGCCAGCAGCGCAACCCAGGGTATTGGTAACACTGAAGCTTTCTTT	CASSATQGIGNTEAFF
13	TRBV29-1	-	TRBJ2-3	-	TGCAGCGTTGTGGTAGGGGCCCCGAACACGCAGTATTTT	CSVVVGAPNTQYF
14	TRBV7-6	-	TRBJ2-1	-	TGTGCCAGCAGCTTAGAAGCGGTGTACAATGAGCAGTTCTTC	CASSLEAVYNEQFF
14	TRBV6-5	TRBD2	TRBJ2-1	-	TGTGCCAGCAGTTACGCGACTAGCGGGGAGAAGCAGTTCTTC	CASSYATSGEKQFF
15	TRBV15	-	TRBJ1-4	-	TGTGCCACCAGCAGAGAACCCTACAGGTCCGAAAAACTGTTTTTT	CATSREPYRSEKLFF
14	TRBV28	-	TRBJ1-5	-	TGTGCCAGCAGTTTATCGAGGGATGGACAGCCCCAGCATTTT	CASSLSRDGQPQHF
14	TRBV5-4	TRBD2	TRBJ2-2	-	TGTGCCAGCACATTGGGGACTAGCACCGGGGAGCTGTTTTTT	CASTLGTSTGELFF
12	TRBV6-1	-	TRBJ1-2	-	TGTGCCAGCCAAGAGGGAGCTTATGGCTACACCTTC	CASQEGAYGYTF
13	TRBV5-1	TRBD1	TRBJ1-3	-	TGCGCCAGCAGCATAGACAGGGCGAACACTATATATTTT	CASSIDRANTIYF
17	TRBV7-9	TRBD2	TRBJ2-7	-	TGTGCCAGCAGCCTCGGGACTAGCGGGATAGGGGCTCGCGAGCAGTACTTC	CASSLGTSGIGAREQYF